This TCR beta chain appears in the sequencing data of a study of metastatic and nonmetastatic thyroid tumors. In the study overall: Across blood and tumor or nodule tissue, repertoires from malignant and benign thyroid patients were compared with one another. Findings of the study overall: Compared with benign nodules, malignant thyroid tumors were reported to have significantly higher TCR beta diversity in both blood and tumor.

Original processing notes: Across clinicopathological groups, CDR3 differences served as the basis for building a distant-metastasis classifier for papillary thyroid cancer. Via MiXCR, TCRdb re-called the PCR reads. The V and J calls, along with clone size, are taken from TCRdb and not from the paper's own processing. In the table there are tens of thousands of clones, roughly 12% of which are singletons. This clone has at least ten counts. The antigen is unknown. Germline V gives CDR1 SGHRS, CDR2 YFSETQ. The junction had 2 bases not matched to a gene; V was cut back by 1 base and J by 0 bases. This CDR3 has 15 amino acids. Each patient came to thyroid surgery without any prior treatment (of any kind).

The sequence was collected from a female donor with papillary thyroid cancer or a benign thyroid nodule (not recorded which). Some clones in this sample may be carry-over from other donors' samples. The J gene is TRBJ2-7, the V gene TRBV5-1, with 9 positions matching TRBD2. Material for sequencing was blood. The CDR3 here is CASSLPSGVSYEQYF. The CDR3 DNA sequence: TGCGCCAGCAGCTTGCCTAGCGGGGTCTCCTACGAGCAGTACTTC.